This T cell receptor (beta chain) was sequenced during a study of T cells expressing NK-cell markers. Whole-study findings and limits: Dominant NKG2C+ clonotype frequencies of roughly 1.0-8% of CD8+ T cells were measured in over five donors.

TCRdb re-called the 5' RACE reads and catalogs CDR3 proteins one per entry, DNA excluded. The sample totals roughly 170,000 distinct CDR3 sequences. The CDR3 consists of 14 residues. The germline V gene encodes CDR1 SGHRS and CDR2 YFSETQ. To note about this clonotype: As yet, its antigen is unknown.

Source material: blood T cells: a sorted CD56 or NKG2C T cell subset, CD4+ or CD8+ T cells, or bulk PBMC T cells (not recorded which). J is TRBJ1-2 and V is TRBV5-1. The source is a woman between 18 and 75 years old in good health. The CDR3 loop reads CASSLFGGENGYTF.